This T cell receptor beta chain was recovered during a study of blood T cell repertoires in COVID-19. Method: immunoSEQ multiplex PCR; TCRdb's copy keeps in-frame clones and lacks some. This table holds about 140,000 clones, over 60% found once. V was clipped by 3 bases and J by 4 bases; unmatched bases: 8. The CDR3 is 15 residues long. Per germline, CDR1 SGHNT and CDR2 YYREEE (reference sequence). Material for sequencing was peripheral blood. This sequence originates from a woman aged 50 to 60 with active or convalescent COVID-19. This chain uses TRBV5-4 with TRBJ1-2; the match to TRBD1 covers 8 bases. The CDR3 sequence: CASSSRQGLGYGYTF. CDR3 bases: TGTGCCAGCAGCTCGCGACAGGGGTTGGGCTATGGCTACACCTTC. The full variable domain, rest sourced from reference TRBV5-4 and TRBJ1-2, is ETGVTQSPTHLIKTRGQQVTLRCSSQSGHNTVSWYQQALGQGPQFIFQYYREEENGRGNFPPRFSGLQFPNYSSELNVNALELDDSALYLCASSSRQGLGYGYTFGSGTRLTVV.